These 18 T cell receptor beta chains were all obtained from the same sample, sequenced in a study of identical twins (dated by TCRdb to between 2015 and 2016). The receptor library was made with 5' RACE. The instrument given in TCRdb is Illumina HiSeq 2000. Clones were called with MiXCR by TCRdb after fastp trimmed the public reads at Q25, and only in-frame beta chains were retained. Rows with one shared CDR3 protein collapse into an entry with the most common genes and DNA. The sample table contains around 960,000 distinct CDR3 sequences; only one count was recorded for around an eighth of them. Of the sample, 1.5% to 2% falls within the top ten clones. This sample was shared with a second study, whose subject was yellow fever vaccine responses in identical twins.

The sample consisted of PBMCs. The receptors stem from a woman younger than 35 in good health.

This clonotype was seen at least ten times. The rearrangement links TRBV6-5 to TRBJ2-1; D unclear. The CDR3 is made up of 17 amino acids. CDR1 and CDR2 (germline): MNHEY, SVGAGI. Trimming cost V 0 bases and J 0 bases, with 12 bases left between them. In DNA, the CDR3 is TGTGCCAGCAGTTACTCGGCGAACCCAAGCTCCTACAATGAGCAGTTCTTC. As protein: CASSYSANPSSYNEQFF.

A few counts support this clonotype. J is TRBJ2-2 and V is TRBV6-5; 10 bases fit TRBD1. CDR1 and CDR2 (germline): MNHEY, SVGAGI. J gave up 9 bases and V 6 bases, and 7 bases lay outside the gene matches. The CDR3 covers 14 residues. The CDR3 sequence: CASSYGTGDRELFF. As DNA, the CDR3 is TGTGCCAGCAGCTACGGGACAGGGGATAGGGAGCTGTTTTTT.

In its sample, this clonotype was seen a few times. The rearrangement joins TRBV7-6 to TRBJ2-2, with 7 bases that match TRBD1. Germline CDR1 is SGHVS and CDR2 is FNYEAQ. The CDR3 consists of 15 residues. With V trimmed by 5 bases and J by 8 bases, 11 bases remained unmatched. The CDR3 coding sequence is TGTGCCAGCAGCGCCAGGGAACGACAGGGAGGGGAGCTGTTTTTT. This gives the protein CASSARERQGGELFF.

This clonotype was observed a handful of times. V gene TRBV28 combines with J gene TRBJ2-1; TRBD2 aligns across 15 bases. CDR3 length: 19 amino acids. V dropped 6 bases and J dropped 1; count of bases not matched to a gene: 10. Germline V gives CDR1 MDHEN, CDR2 SYDVKM. The CDR3: CASRRLRTSGRGSYNEQFF. The CDR3, as DNA: TGTGCCAGCAGACGTCTGCGGACTAGCGGGAGGGGGTCCTACAATGAGCAGTTCTTC.

The chain couples TRBV7-2 to TRBJ1-1; D is uncertain. The CDR3 covers 14 residues. Germline loops: CDR1 SGHTA, CDR2 FQGNSA. Trimming left V 1 base short and J 5 bases short, with 11 bases between. The CDR3: CASSLVWEGTEAFF. In nucleotides, the CDR3 is TGTGCCAGCAGCTTAGTTTGGGAAGGGACTGAAGCTTTCTTT.

This chain joins TRBV4-1 and TRBJ1-1; TRBD1 is a possible D gene (5 bases). CDR3 length equals 17 residues. Looked up from germline, CDR1 is MGHRA and CDR2 is YSYEKL. The V end was cut by 1 base, the J end by 1 base, with 16 bases between. The CDR3, as DNA: TGCGCCAGCAGCCAAGGGCCCTCGGGACGGACGAACACTGAAGCTTTCTTT. Protein sequence: CASSQGPSGRTNTEAFF.

The chain is built from TRBV7-2 and TRBJ2-3; tentative D call: TRBD2 (5 bases). With 4 bases removed from V and 1 base from J, the gap between germline ends came to 15 bases. The CDR3 extends over 16 amino acids. Germline V gene data show CDR1 as SGHTA and CDR2 as FQGNSA. Written as DNA, the CDR3 is TGTGCCAGCAGCTGGGCCTCCGGGATGGGCACAGATACGCAGTATTTT. It codes for CASSWASGMGTDTQYF.

In this sample, this clonotype turned up a few times. This chain links TRBV5-1 with TRBJ2-1; D may correspond to TRBD1 or TRBD2 (5 bases each). Germline CDR1 reads SGHRS; CDR2 reads YFSETQ. This CDR3 contains 15 residues. Trimming removed 5 bases from V and 0 bases from J, with 12 bases in between. The CDR3 loop reads CASSQGRDSYNEQFF. CDR3 DNA sequence: TGCGCCAGCAGTCAGGGTCGGGACTCCTACAATGAGCAGTTCTTC.

This clonotype was detected only a few times. The chain has TRBV5-1 and TRBJ2-1, with a weak D call TRBD1 (5 bases). Germline V gives CDR1 SGHRS, CDR2 YFSETQ. V gave up 3 bases and J gave up 6 bases, with 7 bases separating them. This CDR3 spans 12 amino acids. This chain's CDR3 is CASSSDSNEQFF. The CDR3 bases are TGCGCCAGCAGCTCCGACAGCAATGAGCAGTTCTTC.

Ten or more counts support this clonotype. This chain joins TRBV20-1 and TRBJ2-1, with D possibly TRBD2 on 6 matching bases. Germline-derived CDR1 and CDR2 are DFQATT and SNEGSKA (reference sequence). The CDR3 totals 12 residues. Trimming shortened V by 3 bases and J by 8 bases, and 11 bases separated the two germline ends. The chain's CDR3 is CSARDYAYEQFF. DNA for the CDR3: TGCAGTGCTAGGGACTACGCCTATGAGCAGTTCTTC.

This clonotype was detected ten times or more. The genes are TRBV4-1 and TRBJ2-5; 7 bases fit TRBD1. J lost 2 bases, V lost 1 base, and 13 bases had no gene match. This CDR3 region has 18 residues. Germline V gene lookup returns CDR1 MGHRA and CDR2 YSYEKL. The CDR3: CASSQAFGQADGQETQYF. The CDR3 nucleotides read TGCGCCAGCAGCCAAGCGTTCGGACAGGCGGACGGTCAAGAGACCCAGTACTTC.

The chain has TRBV4-2 and TRBJ2-2; no clear D gene. The V gene's germline CDR1 is LGHNA and CDR2 YNFKEQ. The CDR3 totals 15 residues. V gave up 1 base and J gave up 1 base, with 7 bases separating them. The CDR3 region is CASSQGDLNTGELFF. In nucleotides, the CDR3 is TGTGCCAGCAGCCAAGGAGACCTGAACACCGGGGAGCTGTTTTTT.

J is TRBJ2-2 and V is TRBV6-1; D may be TRBD2 (6 bases). Germline-derived CDR1 and CDR2 are MNHNS and SASEGT. The V end was cut by 11 bases, the J end by 3 bases, with 16 bases between. The CDR3 loop spans 14 amino acids. CDR3 in amino acids: CALGGVSDTGELFF. The CDR3 nucleotides are TGTGCCCTCGGCGGGGTATCGGACACCGGGGAGCTGTTTTTT.

This clonotype was observed a few times. V usage is TRBV7-9 and J usage is TRBJ2-7, with D tentatively TRBD2 (6 bases). Between the trimmed V and J ends, which lost 2 bases and 4 bases, there was a span of 18 bases. The CDR3 has 16 residues. Looked up from germline, CDR1 is SEHNR and CDR2 is FQNEAQ (reference sequence). This CDR3 reads CASSLSDRGARYEQYV. CDR3 in DNA: TGTGCCAGCAGCTTATCGGACCGCGGGGCTCGGTACGAGCAGTACGTC.

This clonotype was seen at least ten times. The chain recombines TRBV12-3 or TRBV12-4 with TRBJ1-5; a possible D gene is TRBD1 (6 bases). The CDR3 consists of 14 residues. Trimming took off 2 bases at V and 6 bases at J, with 11 bases between the two ends. The CDR3 bases are TGTGCCAGCAGTTTATCAGGGGAAGGTCAGCCCCAGCATTTT. Its protein is CASSLSGEGQPQHF.

This clonotype was counted between two and nine times. J is TRBJ2-7 and V is TRBV5-1; 9 bases line up with TRBD1. Germline assignment: CDR1 SGHRS and CDR2 YFSETQ. The CDR3 extends over 14 amino acids. The V gene end was trimmed by 6 bases and the J gene end by 4 bases; junction bases not matched to a gene: 8. The CDR3 DNA follows: TGCGCCAGCAATAAAGACAGGGGGACGTACGAGCAGTACTTC. As protein: CASNKDRGTYEQYF.

This clonotype was counted only a few times. The chain is built from TRBV7-2 and TRBJ2-6; D may correspond to TRBD1 or TRBD2 (6 bases each). Germline V gene lookup returns CDR1 SGHTA and CDR2 FQGNSA. V was cut by 1 base and J by 3 bases, with 13 bases left in between. The CDR3 is 17 residues long. The CDR3 protein is CASSLVGGADGANVLTF. DNA of the CDR3: TGTGCCAGCAGCTTAGTGGGGGGCGCGGATGGGGCCAACGTCCTGACTTTC.

This clonotype was seen more than once but under ten times. V is TRBV29-1 and J is TRBJ2-1, with 13 nucleotides matching TRBD2. Germline CDR1 is SQVTM and CDR2 is ANQGSEA. CDR3 size: 20 residues. V lost 6 bases to trimming and J lost 0 bases; unmatched junction nucleotides: 17. The CDR3 region is CSVEGLAGFGGISSYNEQFF. DNA of the CDR3: TGCAGCGTGGAGGGACTAGCGGGATTCGGGGGCATTAGCTCCTACAATGAGCAGTTCTTC.